These T cell receptor beta chains were read from a single sample in a study of blood T cell repertoires in COVID-19. Here immunoSEQ multiplex PCR was the method, and the copy in TCRdb shows in-frame clones only, minus some. The sample lists 88,000 or so clones; 75% to 90% were seen once. Input material: peripheral blood. Source of these receptors: a man aged 60 to 75 with acute or convalescent COVID-19. Both conserved end residues are trimmed from each CDR3. Fields, in order: J gene, V gene, CDR3 protein.

J gene: TRBJ1-1
V gene: TRBV11-2
CDR3 protein: ASSLGQGPDTEAF

J gene: TRBJ2-1
V gene: TRBV6-2/TRBV6-3
CDR3 protein: ASSYPSGRGTYNEQF

J gene: TRBJ1-2
V gene: TRBV7-8
CDR3 protein: ASSLVLGQGLLVGYT

J gene: TRBJ1-6
V gene: TRBV19
CDR3 protein: ASSIEAQGNYSPLH

J gene: TRBJ1-1
V gene: TRBV18
CDR3 protein: ASSPWQIAAEAF

J gene: TRBJ1-2
V gene: TRBV19
CDR3 protein: ASSPGRENYGYT

J gene: TRBJ1-5
V gene: TRBV5-1
CDR3 protein: ASRRPRGGQGSRQPQH

J gene: TRBJ1-4
V gene: TRBV5-1
CDR3 protein: ASSLGGQGDEKLF

J gene: TRBJ1-5
V gene: TRBV5-1
CDR3 protein: ASSLGNNQPQH

J gene: TRBJ2-1
V gene: TRBV4-2
CDR3 protein: ASSQDQLARRTIYNEQF

J gene: TRBJ2-1
V gene: TRBV5-1
CDR3 protein: ASSLKRGPYNEQF

J gene: TRBJ2-3
V gene: TRBV6-4
CDR3 protein: ASSEASGHFADTQY

J gene: TRBJ2-1
V gene: TRBV12-1
CDR3 protein: ASSFVGRADFVSNEQF

J gene: TRBJ2-1
V gene: TRBV15
CDR3 protein: ATSREGRGGDEQF

J gene: TRBJ2-2
V gene: TRBV2
CDR3 protein: ASRPLDRSNTGELF

J gene: TRBJ2-4
V gene: TRBV7-2
CDR3 protein: ASSYPGTARGIQY

J gene: TRBJ2-1
V gene: TRBV7-2
CDR3 protein: ASSPQRGGYAQF

J gene: TRBJ2-1
V gene: TRBV7-2
CDR3 protein: ASSPPNSYNEQF

J gene: TRBJ1-2
V gene: TRBV9
CDR3 protein: ASSVGTESYGYT

J gene: TRBJ1-1
V gene: TRBV6-5
CDR3 protein: ATRTGLNTEAF

J gene: TRBJ2-7
V gene: TRBV6-5
CDR3 protein: ASGQGDSYEQY

J gene: TRBJ1-3
V gene: TRBV3-1/TRBV3-2
CDR3 protein: ASSRAGGGHSGNTIY

J gene: TRBJ1-1
V gene: TRBV14
CDR3 protein: ASSQVPPAAF

J gene: TRBJ2-1
V gene: TRBV5-1
CDR3 protein: ASSLTSGSGTYNEQF

J gene: TRBJ2-2
V gene: TRBV5-8
CDR3 protein: ASSSGFLAGELF

J gene: TRBJ2-5
V gene: TRBV19
CDR3 protein: ASSTGTRSETQY

J gene: TRBJ2-7
V gene: TRBV5-4
CDR3 protein: ASSPLLAGEQY

J gene: TRBJ2-1
V gene: TRBV20-1
CDR3 protein: SASLLAGGPYNEQF

J gene: TRBJ1-4
V gene: TRBV2
CDR3 protein: ASSEGGIGSEKLF

J gene: TRBJ1-6
V gene: TRBV2
CDR3 protein: ASSGDSSHSPLH

J gene: TRBJ1-3
V gene: TRBV9
CDR3 protein: ASSTDRGNTIY

J gene: TRBJ1-6
V gene: TRBV5-3
CDR3 protein: ARSPCTPGQSPSSYNSPLH

J gene: TRBJ2-5
V gene: TRBV6-5
CDR3 protein: ARSRGLAETQY

J gene: TRBJ2-7
V gene: TRBV5-4
CDR3 protein: ASSPGQATYEQY

J gene: TRBJ2-3
V gene: TRBV2
CDR3 protein: ASSDRGLGTDTQY

J gene: TRBJ2-2
V gene: TRBV30
CDR3 protein: AYSGTSFRGNTGELF

J gene: TRBJ2-7
V gene: TRBV7-2
CDR3 protein: ASSRHRGPYEQY

J gene: TRBJ1-1
V gene: TRBV6-5
CDR3 protein: ASSRGRTEAF

J gene: TRBJ2-7
V gene: TRBV11-2
CDR3 protein: ASSSDRVGYEQY

J gene: TRBJ2-7
V gene: TRBV19
CDR3 protein: ASSMTALQRYEQY

J gene: TRBJ2-7
V gene: TRBV9
CDR3 protein: ASSGLSGTGKDEQY

J gene: TRBJ1-1
V gene: TRBV11-3
CDR3 protein: ASSLAGRNDEAF

J gene: TRBJ2-5
V gene: TRBV6-5
CDR3 protein: ASSYRGQIQETQY

J gene: TRBJ2-2
V gene: TRBV24-1
CDR3 protein: ATSDLSGQGELF

J gene: TRBJ1-4
V gene: TRBV6-5
CDR3 protein: ASSQGFGNEKLF

J gene: TRBJ2-1
V gene: TRBV19
CDR3 protein: ASSITAGIRYNEQF

J gene: TRBJ2-1
V gene: TRBV19
CDR3 protein: ATSVGGRIRPYNEQF

J gene: TRBJ1-6
V gene: TRBV3-1/TRBV3-2
CDR3 protein: ASSQAPLGPGQGLPLH

J gene: TRBJ2-1
V gene: TRBV19
CDR3 protein: ASSIQYEQF

J gene: TRBJ1-3
V gene: TRBV13
CDR3 protein: ASSARQGRSGNTIY

J gene: TRBJ2-1
V gene: TRBV10-2
CDR3 protein: ASRDRTGGSGNEQF